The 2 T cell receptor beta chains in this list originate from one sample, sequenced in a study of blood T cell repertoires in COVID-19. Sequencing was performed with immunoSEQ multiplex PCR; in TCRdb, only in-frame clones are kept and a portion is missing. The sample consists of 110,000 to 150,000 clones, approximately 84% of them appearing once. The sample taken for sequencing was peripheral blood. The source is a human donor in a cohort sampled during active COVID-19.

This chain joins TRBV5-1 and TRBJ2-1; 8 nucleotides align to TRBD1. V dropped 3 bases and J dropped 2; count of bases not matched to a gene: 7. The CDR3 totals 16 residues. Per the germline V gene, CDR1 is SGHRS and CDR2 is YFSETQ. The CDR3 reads CASSSGQGSPYNEQFF. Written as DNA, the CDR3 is TGCGCCAGCAGCTCAGGACAGGGATCCCCCTACAATGAGCAGTTCTTC.

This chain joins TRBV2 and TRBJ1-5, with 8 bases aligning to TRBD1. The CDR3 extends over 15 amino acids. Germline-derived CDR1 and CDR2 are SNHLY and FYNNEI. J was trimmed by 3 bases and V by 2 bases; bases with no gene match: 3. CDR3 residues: CASSERQGFNQPQHF. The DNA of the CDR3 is TGTGCCAGCAGTGAAAGACAGGGGTTCAATCAGCCCCAGCATTTT.